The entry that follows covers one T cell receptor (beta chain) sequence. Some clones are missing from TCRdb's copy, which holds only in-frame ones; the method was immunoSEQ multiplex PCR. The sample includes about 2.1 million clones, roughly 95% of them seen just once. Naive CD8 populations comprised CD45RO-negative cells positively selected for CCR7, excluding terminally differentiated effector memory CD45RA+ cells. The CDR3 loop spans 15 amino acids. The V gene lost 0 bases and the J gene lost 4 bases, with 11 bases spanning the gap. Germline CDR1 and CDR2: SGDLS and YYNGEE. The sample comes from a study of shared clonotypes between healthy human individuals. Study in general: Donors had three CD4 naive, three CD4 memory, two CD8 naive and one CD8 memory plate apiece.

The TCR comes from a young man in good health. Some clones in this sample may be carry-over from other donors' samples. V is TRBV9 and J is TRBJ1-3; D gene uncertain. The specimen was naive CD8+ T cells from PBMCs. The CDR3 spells CASSVDAVYGNTIYF. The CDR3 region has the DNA TGTGCCAGCAGCGTAGACGCGGTGTACGGAAACACCATATATTTT.